The 18 T cell receptor beta chains reported below all come from one sample, sequenced in a study of T cell changes during pregnancy in multiple sclerosis. Assay used: immunoSEQ multiplex PCR; TCRdb lists only in-frame clones, some missing. The sample consists of more than 95,000 clones, roughly 92% of them appearing once. This material consisted of peripheral blood, taken after pregnancy. The receptors were gathered from a female donor with multiple sclerosis, enrolled in a pregnancy study.

The chain couples TRBV7-9 to TRBJ2-5, with a possible D match to TRBD2 (6 bases). The CDR3 covers 16 residues. Trimming pared 3 bases from V and 2 bases from J, leaving 16 bases between. Germline V gene sequence: CDR1 SEHNR, CDR2 FQNEAQ (reference sequence). This CDR3 is CASSFPVKDYQETQYF. CDR3 bases: TGTGCCAGCAGCTTTCCGGTGAAGGACTATCAAGAGACCCAGTACTTC.

The chain is built from TRBV9 and TRBJ2-2; TRBD2 matches 7 bases. This CDR3 spans 14 amino acids. J gave up 6 bases and V 3 bases, and 5 bases lay outside the gene matches. Germline CDR1 SGDLS, CDR2 YYNGEE. CDR3 sequence reads: CASSARLAPGELFF. As DNA, the CDR3 is TGTGCCAGCAGCGCCCGACTAGCCCCCGGGGAGCTGTTTTTT.

The chain has TRBV9 and TRBJ1-4; TRBD1 agrees at 7 bases. Germline CDR1 SGDLS, CDR2 YYNGEE. The trim removed 0 bases at V and 3 bases at J, leaving 2 bases unmatched. The CDR3 runs 15 residues. As DNA, the CDR3 is TGTGCCAGCAGCGTAGAAGGGGGCCCTAATGAAAAACTGTTTTTT. It codes for CASSVEGGPNEKLFF.

This clone came up once. The V and J genes are TRBV10-3 and TRBJ1-5; 9 nucleotides match TRBD1. The CDR3 loop spans 14 amino acids. Germline CDR1 reads ENHRY; CDR2 reads SYGVKD. The J segment lost 5 bases and the V segment lost 6 bases, leaving 5 bases of the junction unmatched. The CDR3 nucleotides read TGTGCCATCAGCGAGGGACAGGGATATCAGCCCCAGCATTTT. Residues: CAISEGQGYQPQHF.

J is TRBJ1-4 and V is TRBV9; D gene uncertain. Germline V gene data show CDR1 as SGDLS and CDR2 as YYNGEE. This CDR3 spans 14 amino acids. V lost 4 bases and J 13 bases, leaving 20 bases between the germline ends. The CDR3 reads CASSLGRSDGVLFF. The CDR3 nucleotides are TGTGCCAGCAGCCTTGGGCGGTCAGACGGGGTACTGTTTTTT.

The chain uses TRBV11-3 and TRBJ2-1; 8 bases align to TRBD2. The J segment lost 5 bases and the V segment lost 5 bases, leaving 11 bases of the junction unmatched. CDR3 length equals 16 residues. Germline loops: CDR1 SGHNT, CDR2 YENEEA. The DNA of the CDR3 is TGTGCCAGCAGCAAAGGTCGGTTAGCGGGAAACAATGAGCAGTTCTTC. Translated: CASSKGRLAGNNEQFF.

V and J are TRBV10-3 and TRBJ1-4, with D hard to call. Germline values: CDR1 ENHRY, CDR2 SYGVKD. The CDR3 has 13 amino acids. V gave up 11 bases and J gave up 3 bases, with 13 bases separating them. The CDR3 nucleotides read TGTGCCTCCCAGGCGCAGCCTAATGAAAAACTGTTTTTT. The encoded protein is CASQAQPNEKLFF.

The chain carries TRBV12-1 and TRBJ2-5; TRBD1, the table's D call, was not compared with the DNA. TRBV12-1 has pseudogene status. The CDR3 consists of 14 residues. CDR3 residues: CASSPLGALETQYF. The DNA of the CDR3 is TGTGCCAGCAGCCCCTTGGGCGCGTTGGAGACCCAGTACTTC.

The V gene is TRBV14, the J gene TRBJ2-2; the D gene is possibly TRBD2 (6 bases). This CDR3 is 15 amino acids long. V lost 8 bases, J lost 8 bases, and 21 bases lay in between. Germline V gene data show CDR1 as SGHDN and CDR2 as FVKESK. CDR3 sequence: CASSPRFGGAGELFF. DNA for the CDR3: TGTGCCAGCTCCCCTCGGTTCGGGGGTGCAGGGGAGCTGTTTTTT. The complete variable domain, with remaining parts taken from reference TRBV14 and TRBJ2-2, reads EAGVTQFPSHSVIEKGQTVTLRCDPISGHDNLYWYRRVMGKEIKFLLHFVKESKQDESGMPNNRFLAERTGGTYSTLKVQPAELEDSGVYFCASSPRFGGAGELFFGEGSRLTVL.

This chain joins TRBV5-1 and TRBJ1-4; D might be TRBD1 (5 bases). This CDR3 contains 14 residues. Germline V gene lookup returns CDR1 SGHRS and CDR2 YFSETQ. Trimming removed 4 bases at V and 7 bases at J, with 14 bases between. CDR3 region: CASSLGGGGEKLFF. The DNA for the CDR3 is TGCGCCAGCAGCCTCGGTGGGGGAGGTGAAAAACTGTTTTTT.

The chain recombines TRBV4-1 with TRBJ1-2; no definite D call. V shed 1 base and J shed 8 bases, with 11 bases lying between them. The CDR3 is made up of 13 amino acids. Germline V gives CDR1 MGHRA, CDR2 YSYEKL. CDR3 region: CASSQVPGEGYTF. The DNA of the CDR3 is TGCGCCAGCAGCCAAGTCCCGGGAGAAGGCTACACCTTC.

The sample holds one count of this clone. The genes are TRBV30 and TRBJ2-7; a possible D gene is TRBD2 (6 bases). V lost 0 bases, J lost 3 bases, and 12 bases lay in between. The CDR3 extends over 14 amino acids. CDR1 is GTSNPN, CDR2 SVGIG, per germline (reference sequence). This CDR3 reads CAWSVAGNYYEQYF. The CDR3 region has the DNA TGTGCCTGGAGTGTTGCGGGAAACTACTACGAGCAGTACTTC.

The CDR3: CASRDTGLFSATAYEQYF. DNA of the CDR3: TGTGCCAGCAGGGACACAGGGTTATTTAGCGCTACCGCCTACGAGCAGTACTTC. This chain uses TRBV2 with TRBJ2-7, with TRBD1 as a possible D gene (6 bases). There are 18 residues in the CDR3. Germline assignment: CDR1 SNHLY and CDR2 FYNNEI. V dropped 6 bases and J dropped 2 bases, with 26 bases sitting between them. Filled out from reference TRBV2 and TRBJ2-7, the complete variable domain reads EPEVTQTPSHQVTQMGQEVILRCVPISNHLYFYWYRQILGQKVEFLVSFYNNEISEKSEIFDDQFSVERPDGSNFTLKIRSTKLEDSAMYFCASRDTGLFSATAYEQYFGPGTRLTVT.

The chain links TRBV9 to TRBJ2-7; D is undetermined. The ends were cut back, 0 bases at V and 2 bases at J, with 9 bases in the middle. The germline V gene encodes CDR1 SGDLS and CDR2 YYNGEE. The CDR3 is 14 residues long. The CDR3 spells CASSVGHNAYEQYF. In nucleotides, the CDR3 is TGTGCCAGCAGCGTAGGACACAACGCCTACGAGCAGTACTTC. The full variable domain, in which reference TRBV9 and TRBJ2-7 provide the parts outside the CDR3, is DSGVTQTPKHLITATGQRVTLRCSPRSGDLSVYWYQQSLDQGLQFLIQYYNGEERAKGNILERFSAQQFPDLHSELNLSSLELGDSALYFCASSVGHNAYEQYFGPGTRLTVT.

A single count supports this clone. This specimen includes other DNA sequences encoding the same CDR3. The gene calls are TRBV25-1 and TRBJ1-5; D is undetermined. V was trimmed by 2 bases and J by 7 bases, leaving 9 bases between them. Germline CDR1 MGHDK, CDR2 SYGVNS. CDR3 size: 13 residues. The CDR3 nucleotides are TGTGCCAGCAGTGAAACAGTTGGACAGCCCCAGCATTTT. This codes for CASSETVGQPQHF.

The V and J genes are TRBV19 and TRBJ2-2; 7 bases align to TRBD1. Trimming removed 6 bases from V and 6 bases from J; junction bases left unmatched: 1. From germline, CDR1 is LNHDA and CDR2 SQIVND (reference sequence). This CDR3 contains 12 residues. CDR3 DNA: TGTGCCAGTAGGCAGGGGGCCGGGGAGCTGTTTTTT. Its translation: CASRQGAGELFF.

This clone was seen once. The V and J genes are TRBV11-2 and TRBJ1-1; D is unresolved. CDR3 length: 13 residues. V dropped 5 bases and J dropped 4 bases, with 11 bases sitting between them. Germline V gene lookup returns CDR1 SGHAT and CDR2 FQNNGV. CDR3 protein: CASSLYGPTEAFF. The CDR3 DNA reads TGTGCCAGCAGCCTCTATGGGCCCACTGAAGCTTTCTTT.

The count of this clone is one. V and J are TRBV30 and TRBJ2-7; no reliable D call. V lost 0 bases, J lost 2 bases, and 17 bases lay in between. The CDR3 totals 16 residues. CDR1 GTSNPN and CDR2 SVGIG come from the germline V gene (reference sequence). Here the CDR3 DNA reads TGTGCCTGGAGTGTACGACAACGTAAACCCGCCTACGAGCAGTACTTC. Translation: CAWSVRQRKPAYEQYF.